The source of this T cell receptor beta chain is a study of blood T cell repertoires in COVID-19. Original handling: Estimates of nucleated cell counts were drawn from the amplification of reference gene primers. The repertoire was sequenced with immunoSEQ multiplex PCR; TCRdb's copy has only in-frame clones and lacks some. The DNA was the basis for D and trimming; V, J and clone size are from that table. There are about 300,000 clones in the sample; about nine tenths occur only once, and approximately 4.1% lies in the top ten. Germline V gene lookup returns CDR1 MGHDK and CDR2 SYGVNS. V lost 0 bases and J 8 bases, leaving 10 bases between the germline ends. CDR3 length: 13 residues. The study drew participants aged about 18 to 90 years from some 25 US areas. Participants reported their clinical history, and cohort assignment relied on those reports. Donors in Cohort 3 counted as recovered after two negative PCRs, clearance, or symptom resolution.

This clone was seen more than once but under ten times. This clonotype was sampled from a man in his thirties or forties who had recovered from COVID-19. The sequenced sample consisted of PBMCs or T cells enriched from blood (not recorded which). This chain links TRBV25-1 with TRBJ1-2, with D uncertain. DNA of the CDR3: TGTGCCAGCAGTGAATATTCGGGTGTAGGCTACACCTTC. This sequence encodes CASSEYSGVGYTF.